These 17 T cell receptor beta chains were all obtained from the same sample, sequenced in a study of CD8 T cells in ankylosing spondylitis. Each CDR3 protein gets one entry after TCRdb re-called the 5' RACE reads with MiXCR. The top ten hold around 13% of the sample, which has hundreds of thousands of distinct CDR3 sequences, roughly 20% seen once. Specimen: blood, either unsorted or a sorted T cell fraction (not recorded which). The origin of the receptors is a male donor with ankylosing spondylitis or in good health (not recorded which).

This chain uses TRBV27 with TRBJ2-2; the D gene is possibly TRBD1 (6 bases). Deletions cut 6 bases from V and 1 base from J, with 15 bases between. Germline V gene lookup returns CDR1 MNHEY and CDR2 SMNVEV (reference sequence). The CDR3 loop spans 16 amino acids. The CDR3 reads CASSAWDTLNTGELFF. In nucleotides, the CDR3 is TGTGCCAGCAGCGCCTGGGACACCTTGAACACCGGGGAGCTGTTTTTT.

This clonotype showed up just a few times. The chain employs TRBV4-1 and TRBJ2-7; 11 bases fit TRBD1. The CDR3 runs 14 residues. Per germline, CDR1 MGHRA and CDR2 YSYEKL. Trimming removed 3 bases from V and 6 bases from J; junction bases left unmatched: 4. The CDR3: CASSHGQGAGEQYF. DNA for the CDR3: TGCGCCAGCAGCCATGGACAGGGGGCCGGCGAGCAGTACTTC.

This clonotype has a handful of counts. The genes are TRBV10-3 and TRBJ2-7, with 7 bases that match TRBD1. Germline V lookup: CDR1 ENHRY, CDR2 SYGVKD. The CDR3 has 15 residues. With 4 bases clipped from V and 0 bases from J, the junction kept 6 bases outside the gene matches. The CDR3 nucleotides read TGTGCCATCAGTGGTAGGACAGGAAGCTCCTACGAGCAGTACTTC. Encoded protein: CAISGRTGSSYEQYF.

This chain's CDR3 is CASSLFSGAAYNEQFF. The CDR3, as DNA: TGTGCCAGCAGCTTATTTTCGGGGGCCGCTTACAATGAGCAGTTCTTC. The V call is TRBV7-9, the J call TRBJ2-1; either TRBD1 or TRBD2 may fit D (6 bases each). The CDR3 is 16 residues long. Germline CDR1 is SEHNR and CDR2 is FQNEAQ (reference sequence). Trimming pared 2 bases from V and 4 bases from J, leaving 15 bases between.

This clonotype occurred a few times. The V call is TRBV20-1, the J call TRBJ2-3, with 10 nucleotides matching TRBD2. V shed 0 bases and J 4 bases; nucleotides not matched to a gene: 7. The CDR3 runs 16 residues. The germline V gene encodes CDR1 DFQATT and CDR2 SNEGSKA (reference sequence). In nucleotides, the CDR3 is TGCAGTGCTAGAGATGTCCGGCTAGCGGGGGCAGATACGCAGTATTTT. It codes for CSARDVRLAGADTQYF.

V and J are TRBV5-1 and TRBJ1-1; the D gene is possibly TRBD1 (5 bases). Between the trimmed V and J ends, which lost 1 base and 0 bases, there was a span of 7 bases. Germline V gene sequence: CDR1 SGHRS, CDR2 YFSETQ. This CDR3 is 14 amino acids long. The CDR3 DNA follows: TGCGCCAGCAGCTTGAACAGGATGAACACTGAAGCTTTCTTT. Its translation: CASSLNRMNTEAFF. The variable domain in full, completed from reference TRBV5-1 and TRBJ1-1, reads KAGVTQTPRYLIKTRGQQVTLSCSPISGHRSVSWYQQTPGQGLQFLFEYFSETQRNKGNFPGRFSGRQFSNSRSEMNVSTLELGDSALYLCASSLNRMNTEAFFGQGTRLTVV.

CDR3 sequence reads: CASRGGNSPLHF. The CDR3 DNA sequence: TGTGCCAGCAGGGGCGGGAATTCACCCCTCCACTTT. This sequence joins TRBV27 and TRBJ1-6; no reliable D call. The germline V gene encodes CDR1 MNHEY and CDR2 SMNVEV (reference sequence). This CDR3 is 12 amino acids long. V was pared by 6 bases and J by 7 bases, with 7 bases between.

The chain joins TRBV29-1 to TRBJ2-1; D not certain. Germline CDR1 is SQVTM and CDR2 is ANQGSEA. CDR3 length equals 13 residues. With 4 bases removed from V and 8 bases from J, the gap between germline ends came to 15 bases. The CDR3 sequence is CSVVGSSAYEQFF. In nucleotides, the CDR3 is TGCAGCGTTGTTGGTTCCAGTGCGTATGAGCAGTTCTTC.

This chain uses TRBV4-1 with TRBJ1-2; D ambiguous. The CDR3 spans 15 residues. Trimming removed 7 bases at V and 2 bases at J, with 17 bases between. The germline V gene has CDR1 MGHRA and CDR2 YSYEKL. The CDR3 region has the DNA TGCGCCAGCAAAGTTCTGGACCGGGGAAACTATGGCTACACCTTC. This translates into CASKVLDRGNYGYTF.

This clonotype has more than one count but fewer than ten. The J gene is TRBJ2-5, the V gene TRBV27; 9 nucleotides agree with TRBD2. The CDR3 loop spans 16 amino acids. V was pared by 0 bases and J by 3 bases, with 5 bases of the junction left unmatched. Germline CDR1 reads MNHEY; CDR2 reads SMNVEV (reference sequence). Here the CDR3 reads CASSLSPGLAKETQYF. DNA of the CDR3: TGTGCCAGCAGTTTATCCCCGGGACTAGCTAAAGAGACCCAGTACTTC.

This rearrangement joins TRBV12-3 or TRBV12-4 to TRBJ2-2, with 9 bases aligning to TRBD1. This CDR3 is built from 14 residues. The V and J ends lost 5 bases and 5 bases, in that order; junction bases with no gene match: 3. DNA of the CDR3: TGTGCCAGCAGTACAGGGGGCTGGACCGGGGAGCTGTTTTTT. It codes for CASSTGGWTGELFF.

There are a few counts of this clonotype. This chain connects TRBV7-9 to TRBJ1-2; 9 bases map to TRBD1. The germline gives CDR1 SEHNR, CDR2 FQNEAQ (reference sequence). V trimming: 1 base; J trimming: 4 bases; junction bases outside the gene matches: 7. The CDR3 totals 16 residues. The CDR3 region has the DNA TGTGCCAGCAGCTTAGAACGGACAGGGGCGGCCTATGGCTACACCTTC. Protein product: CASSLERTGAAYGYTF.

A few counts support this clonotype. This chain uses TRBV13 with TRBJ2-7; TRBD1 agrees at 11 bases. V trimming: 5 bases; J trimming: 5 bases; junction bases outside the gene matches: 8. The CDR3 totals 15 residues. CDR1 is PRHDT, CDR2 FYEKMQ, per germline (reference sequence). The CDR3 sequence: CASSRADRGLNEQYF. CDR3 nucleotides: TGTGCCAGCAGCCGGGCGGACAGGGGGCTCAACGAGCAGTACTTC.

This clonotype has just a few counts. The rearrangement uses TRBV5-1 and TRBJ2-5; perhaps TRBD2 as D (7 bases). Trimming took off 4 bases at V and 4 bases at J, with 17 bases between the two ends. CDR3 size: 15 residues. The germline V gene has CDR1 SGHRS and CDR2 YFSETQ. Here the CDR3 reads CASSPPGGHGETQYF. CDR3 DNA sequence: TGCGCCAGCAGCCCCCCGGGGGGCCACGGAGAGACCCAGTACTTC.

The chain couples TRBV7-2 to TRBJ2-2; TRBD2 aligns across 10 bases. Germline CDR1 reads SGHTA; CDR2 reads FQGNSA. The CDR3 runs to 16 residues. The V segment lost 0 bases and the J segment 6 bases; nucleotides outside the gene matches: 4. The DNA for the CDR3 is TGTGCCAGCAGCTTAGCGCGGGGGACTAGCGCCGGGGAGCTGTTTTTT. Its protein product is CASSLARGTSAGELFF.

The genes are TRBV2 and TRBJ2-2, with TRBD1 matching 8 bases. Germline V gene lookup returns CDR1 SNHLY and CDR2 FYNNEI. The CDR3 is 16 amino acids. V trimming: 6 bases; J trimming: 5 bases; junction bases outside the gene matches: 11. In DNA, the CDR3 is TGTGCCAGCAGGCCGGGGGACAGGTTGTTGACCGGGGAGCTGTTTTTT. Residues: CASRPGDRLLTGELFF.

The table lists this clonotype with a few counts. J is TRBJ2-1 and V is TRBV6-1, with D uncertain. V was trimmed by 6 bases and J by 1 base, leaving 13 bases between them. The CDR3 is 15 amino acids. Germline values: CDR1 MNHNS, CDR2 SASEGT. The CDR3 loop reads CASSVHARSYNEQFF. DNA for the CDR3: TGTGCCAGCAGCGTACACGCGAGATCCTACAATGAGCAGTTCTTC.